The rows below give T cell receptor beta chains drawn from one sample of a study of beta chain features in type 1 diabetes. Here immunoSEQ multiplex PCR was the method, and the copy in TCRdb shows in-frame clones only, minus some. The data hold 500,000 to 700,000 clones, with around 15% observed a single time. Sequences were obtained from naive CD4+ T cells from blood. These TCRs come from a man between 18 and 29 years old in good health. Each CDR3 is given with its conserved first and last residue. Each record gives: clone size, V gene, D gene, J gene, CDR3 DNA, CDR3 protein. The D gene is left open where the match is weak. Clone size is given for some rows only: seen once, a few or many times, or a class if the clone is expanded.

size: few; V: TRBV7-9; D: .; J: TRBJ2-6; DNA: TGTGCCAGCAGCCCCAAGGTGGAAGGGACCTCTGGGGCCAACGTCCTGACTTTC; CDR3: CASSPKVEGTSGANVLTF
size: .; V: TRBV6-5; D: .; J: TRBJ2-2; DNA: TGTGCCAGCATCGGGACTGGGAACACCGGGGAGCTGTTTTTT; CDR3: CASIGTGNTGELFF
size: .; V: TRBV6-5; D: .; J: TRBJ2-3; DNA: TGTGCCAGCAGTTACTCGGGCCCCGCGAGGGATACGCAGTATTTT; CDR3: CASSYSGPARDTQYF
size: .; V: TRBV15; D: .; J: TRBJ1-5; DNA: TGTGCCACCAGATTAAGCAATCAGCCCCAGCATTTT; CDR3: CATRLSNQPQHF
size: .; V: TRBV10-3; D: .; J: TRBJ2-7; DNA: TGTGCCATCAGGACCCCACATATAACCTCCTACGAGCAGTACTTC; CDR3: CAIRTPHITSYEQYF
size: .; V: TRBV6-1; D: .; J: TRBJ1-5; DNA: TGTGCCAGCAGTGTTACAGATTCTCAGCCCCAGCATTTT; CDR3: CASSVTDSQPQHF
size: few; V: TRBV18; D: TRBD1; J: TRBJ2-7; DNA: TGTGCCAGCTCACACTCACAGGGGGCCTACGAGCAGTACTTC; CDR3: CASSHSQGAYEQYF
size: .; V: TRBV4-1; D: .; J: TRBJ1-5; DNA: TGCGCCAGCAGCCAAGAGGGGACAAGGAATCAGCCCCAGCATTTT; CDR3: CASSQEGTRNQPQHF
size: .; V: TRBV19; D: .; J: TRBJ1-4; DNA: TGTGCCAGTAGCAGGGGATTCAGTGAAAAACTGTTTTTT; CDR3: CASSRGFSEKLFF
size: .; V: TRBV11-3; D: TRBD1; J: TRBJ2-2; DNA: TGTGCCAGCAGTTATACAGGGGACACCGGGGAGCTGTTTTTT; CDR3: CASSYTGDTGELFF
size: .; V: TRBV19; D: .; J: TRBJ1-5; DNA: TGTGCCAGTAGTATGGGGGATCAGCCCCAGCATTTT; CDR3: CASSMGDQPQHF
size: few; V: TRBV6-1; D: .; J: TRBJ2-5; DNA: TGTGCCAGCAGTGCCGAGACCCAGTACTTC; CDR3: CASSAETQYF
size: few; V: TRBV15; D: TRBD2; J: TRBJ2-1; DNA: TGTGCCACCAGCCGAGACAGGGGGACTAGCGGGAGAGACAATGAGCAGTTCTTC; CDR3: CATSRDRGTSGRDNEQFF
size: .; V: TRBV5-1; D: TRBD1; J: TRBJ2-1; DNA: TGCGCCAGCAGCTTGGGGGACAGGGGCTTAAACAATGAGCAGTTCTTC; CDR3: CASSLGDRGLNNEQFF
size: once; V: TRBV7-3; D: TRBD2; J: TRBJ2-7; DNA: TGTGCCAGCAGCCCGACTGGGACTAGCGGGAGGGGCGAGCAGTACTTC; CDR3: CASSPTGTSGRGEQYF
size: few; V: TRBV4-3; D: .; J: TRBJ1-3; DNA: TGCGCCAGCAGCCAAGATCCGGGACGTGTTGGAAACACCATATATTTT; CDR3: CASSQDPGRVGNTIYF
size: few; V: TRBV9; D: .; J: TRBJ2-3; DNA: TGTGCCAGCAGCGTAGGGTCCACAGATACGCAGTATTTT; CDR3: CASSVGSTDTQYF